Each of the 14 T cell receptor beta chains below was sequenced from the same sample in a study of cytomegalovirus exposure and HLA in healthy donors (dated by TCRdb to about 2017). Libraries were prepared through the immunoSEQ multiplex PCR assay. For the multiplex PCR, a mixture combining 60 forward primers for TCR Vbeta segments and 13 reverse primers for TCR Jbeta segments was used. TCRdb holds this immuneACCESS table with in-frame rearrangements only. Some clones are missing; in checked studies, unresolved V genes explain under half, and the rest has no known cause. Here the sample has some 80,000 clones; over 65% occur a single time. Around 3.4% of the sample comes from the top ten. Sequenced sample: PBMCs. The source is a man in his fifties or sixties in good health and CMV-seronegative.

The chain combines TRBV4-3 with TRBJ2-7, with a tentative D call TRBD1 (6 bases). The germline V gene has CDR1 LGHNA and CDR2 YSLEER. This CDR3 is built from 15 residues. V was cut by 4 bases and J by 0 bases, with 13 bases left in between. The CDR3 DNA reads TGCGCCAGCAGCCCAGGGGTAGTGGGCTCCTACGAGCAGTACTTC. As protein: CASSPGVVGSYEQYF.

The chain combines TRBV19 with TRBJ1-5, with 8 nucleotides matching TRBD1. The CDR3 covers 15 residues. Germline V gene data show CDR1 as LNHDA and CDR2 as SQIVND (reference sequence). V trimming: 8 bases; J trimming: 6 bases; junction bases outside the gene matches: 12. The CDR3 loop is CASLSGTGVGQPQHF. The CDR3 bases are TGTGCCAGTTTATCCGGGACAGGAGTGGGTCAGCCCCAGCATTTT.

V is TRBV27 and J is TRBJ2-7, with D perhaps matching TRBD2 (5 bases). The V gene lost 3 bases and the J gene lost 2 bases, with 8 bases spanning the gap. Germline loops: CDR1 MNHEY, CDR2 SMNVEV (reference sequence). The CDR3 extends over 13 amino acids. As DNA, the CDR3 is TGTGCCAGCAGTTTGATCGGGGCCTACGAGCAGTACTTC. Protein product: CASSLIGAYEQYF.

This rearrangement joins TRBV19 to TRBJ2-3; D is perhaps TRBD2 (6 bases). The CDR3 has 15 amino acids. V lost 5 bases, J lost 4 bases, and 16 bases lay in between. Germline V lookup: CDR1 LNHDA, CDR2 SQIVND (reference sequence). In nucleotides, the CDR3 is TGTGCCAGTAGTGAGACCCTAGCGCGGGCAGATACGCAGTATTTT. Translated, it gives CASSETLARADTQYF.

The V and J genes are TRBV18 and TRBJ2-7; weak D call: TRBD2 (6 bases). V shed 6 bases and J shed 2 bases, with 17 bases lying between them. CDR3 length: 15 amino acids. Germline V CDR1 and CDR2: KGHSH, LQKENI. The CDR3 loop reads CASSLGREPPYEQYF. In DNA, the CDR3 is TGTGCCAGCTCGCTAGGTCGGGAGCCACCCTACGAGCAGTACTTC.

The sample holds one count of this clone. V is TRBV19 and J is TRBJ1-6, with TRBD1 matching over 9 bases. Germline CDR1 and CDR2: LNHDA and SQIVND (reference sequence). The CDR3 has 16 residues. The junction had 4 bases not matched to a gene; V was cut back by 5 bases and J by 2 bases. CDR3 sequence: CASSSRTGAYNSPLHF. CDR3 coding DNA: TGTGCCAGTAGTTCAAGGACAGGGGCCTATAATTCACCCCTCCACTTT.

V and J are TRBV6-5 and TRBJ2-7, with 12 bases identical to TRBD1. The CDR3 extends over 16 amino acids. The V gene end was trimmed by 0 bases and the J gene end by 4 bases; junction bases not matched to a gene: 4. Germline V gene data show CDR1 as MNHEY and CDR2 as SVGAGI. The CDR3 loop is CASSYSRDRGLYEQYF. The CDR3 nucleotides read TGTGCCAGCAGTTACTCGCGGGACAGGGGGCTGTACGAGCAGTACTTC.

This clone was found once. The DNA for the CDR3 is TGTGCCAGCCGCGGGGGAGGGAGGACCGGGGAGCTGTTTTTT. This gives the protein CASRGGGRTGELFF. The rearrangement uses TRBV7-2 and TRBJ2-2; 7 bases match TRBD2. The CDR3 is 14 amino acids. V shed 8 bases, J shed 5 bases, and the junction held 8 bases outside the gene matches. Germline V gene data show CDR1 as SGHTA and CDR2 as FQGNSA.

This sequence joins TRBV7-9 and TRBJ1-2, with TRBD1 matching over 11 bases. The CDR3 spans 15 residues. The trim removed 4 bases at V and 4 bases at J, leaving 5 bases unmatched. Germline V lookup: CDR1 SEHNR, CDR2 FQNEAQ (reference sequence). CDR3 amino acids: CASSSGQGAGYGYTF. The CDR3, as DNA: TGTGCCAGCAGCTCCGGACAGGGGGCAGGCTATGGCTACACCTTC. Variable domain in full (rest from reference TRBV7-9 and TRBJ1-2): DTGVSQNPRHKITKRGQNVTFRCDPISEHNRLYWYRQTLGQGPEFLTYFQNEAQLEKSRLLSDRFSAERPKGSFSTLEIQRTEQGDSAMYLCASSSGQGAGYGYTFGSGTRLTVV.

The chain is built from TRBV5-1 and TRBJ2-7; D is perhaps TRBD1 (5 bases). Germline CDR1 SGHRS, CDR2 YFSETQ. Trimming removed 5 bases at V and 2 bases at J, with 14 bases between. This CDR3 region has 14 residues. CDR3: CASRPLDRAYEQYF. Written as DNA, the CDR3 is TGCGCCAGCAGACCCCTTGACAGAGCCTACGAGCAGTACTTC.

This clone was counted a few times. V gene TRBV6-6 combines with J gene TRBJ1-5; 8 positions match TRBD1. The V segment lost 10 bases and the J segment 5 bases; nucleotides outside the gene matches: 13. This CDR3 region has 15 residues. Germline CDR1 is MNHNY and CDR2 is SVGAGI (reference sequence). The CDR3 is CAIRDGTGSHQPQHF. DNA of the CDR3: TGTGCCATCAGAGATGGGACAGGTTCGCATCAGCCCCAGCATTTT.

The gene calls are TRBV15 and TRBJ2-1, with D maybe TRBD2 (6 bases). Germline CDR1 reads LNHNV; CDR2 reads YYDKDF (reference sequence). The CDR3 consists of 15 residues. The V and J ends lost 0 bases and 4 bases respectively, with 10 bases between them. The CDR3 nucleotides read TGTGCCACCAGCAGAGACTACGGGGGTTACAATGAGCAGTTCTTC. It translates to CATSRDYGGYNEQFF.

The rearrangement uses TRBV13 and TRBJ1-3; 8 bases are a match to TRBD1. The CDR3 has 14 residues. The germline V gene encodes CDR1 PRHDT and CDR2 FYEKMQ (reference sequence). V lost 4 bases and J lost 8; bases outside the gene matches: 7. CDR3 amino acids: CASSYGQGRDTIYF. The DNA for the CDR3 is TGTGCCAGCAGCTACGGACAGGGCCGGGACACCATATATTTT.

The J gene is TRBJ1-2, the V gene TRBV2; possibly TRBD1 for D (6 bases). The germline gives CDR1 SNHLY, CDR2 FYNNEI. Trimming took off 7 bases at V and 0 bases at J, with 15 bases between the two ends. There are 15 residues in the CDR3. CDR3 region: CASTPDRRANYGYTF. The CDR3 DNA reads TGTGCCAGCACCCCCGACAGGCGAGCTAACTATGGCTACACCTTC.